These 25 T cell receptor beta chains originate from one sample sequenced in a study of graft-versus-host responses after intestinal transplantation. No cognate antigen is known for these TCRs. Produced via immunoSEQ multiplex PCR; TCRdb's table is partial and in-frame only. Of approximately 110,000 clones listed, just under 95% are singletons. The sequenced sample was unstimulated CD8+ T cells sorted from spleen or lymph node cells, obtained before transplant. The receptors derive from a human donor who was the organ donor for an intestinal transplant.

This chain connects TRBV28 to TRBJ2-4; 7 positions match TRBD1. The CDR3 loop spans 19 amino acids. The V gene's germline CDR1 is MDHEN and CDR2 SYDVKM. The J segment lost 1 base and the V segment lost 6 bases, leaving 18 bases of the junction unmatched. The CDR3 loop is CASSTAIGGALGAKNIQYF. CDR3 nucleotides: TGTGCCAGCAGCACAGCTATAGGGGGCGCGTTAGGGGCCAAAAACATTCAGTACTTC.

The chain combines TRBV19 with TRBJ2-7; 7 nucleotides line up with TRBD1. The CDR3 totals 13 residues. Germline trimming cut 1 base from V and 6 bases from J; bases unmatched to any gene: 3. The germline V gene has CDR1 LNHDA and CDR2 SQIVND (reference sequence). The CDR3: CASSIGQGAEQYF. The CDR3 region has the DNA TGTGCCAGTAGTATAGGACAGGGTGCCGAGCAGTACTTC.

The chain links TRBV9 to TRBJ1-2; D is undetermined. The germline V gene has CDR1 SGDLS and CDR2 YYNGEE. The CDR3 is 18 residues long. The ends were cut back, 4 bases at V and 1 base at J, with 23 bases in the middle. This CDR3 is CASSPREATDQINYGYTF. The DNA for the CDR3 is TGTGCCAGCAGCCCCCGAGAGGCGACGGACCAAATTAACTATGGCTACACCTTC.

V is TRBV4-3 and J is TRBJ2-1; a weak D match, TRBD1 (6 bases). This CDR3 has 17 residues. Germline V gene lookup returns CDR1 LGHNA and CDR2 YSLEER. The germline V and J ends were trimmed by 0 bases and 2 bases, with 14 bases remaining between them. The CDR3 DNA reads as TGCGCCAGCAGCCAAGAGCATCACCGGGACACCTACAATGAGCAGTTCTTC. Translating it yields CASSQEHHRDTYNEQFF.

The chain recombines TRBV27 with TRBJ1-6; D remains ambiguous. Germline CDR1 reads MNHEY; CDR2 reads SMNVEV (reference sequence). V was clipped by 3 bases and J by 3 bases, with 15 bases between them. The CDR3 consists of 17 residues. The CDR3 DNA follows: TGTGCCAGCAGTTTTAACGGGTGGGCCGTCTATAATTCACCCCTCCACTTT. Encoded protein: CASSFNGWAVYNSPLHF.

The gene calls are TRBV10-3 and TRBJ2-7; either TRBD1 or TRBD2 may fit D (6 bases each). The CDR3 covers 21 residues. Trimming took off 6 bases at V and 1 base at J, with 34 bases between the two ends. Germline V gene sequence: CDR1 ENHRY, CDR2 SYGVKD. The CDR3 is CAIRGQHRDGGIFRGSYEQYF. CDR3 coding DNA: TGTGCCATCAGAGGACAGCACAGAGACGGCGGGATATTTAGAGGATCCTACGAGCAGTACTTC.

The chain uses TRBV27 and TRBJ2-3; D possibly corresponds to TRBD1 (6 bases). CDR3 length equals 14 residues. The ends were cut back, 3 bases at V and 2 bases at J, with 9 bases in the middle. The germline gives CDR1 MNHEY, CDR2 SMNVEV (reference sequence). CDR3 sequence reads: CASSLGDNTDTQYF. Here the CDR3 DNA reads TGTGCCAGCAGTTTGGGGGACAACACAGATACGCAGTATTTT.

The rearrangement links TRBV6-5 to TRBJ2-7; 8 bases line up with TRBD1. Germline V gives CDR1 MNHEY, CDR2 SVGAGI. V lost 4 bases, J lost 2 bases, and 1 base stayed unmatched. The CDR3 has 13 residues. The CDR3 DNA sequence: TGTGCCAGCAGTTGGGACAGGCCCTACGAGCAGTACTTC. Its protein product is CASSWDRPYEQYF.

J is TRBJ2-5 and V is TRBV5-4; the D gene is possibly TRBD2 (6 bases). The V end was cut by 0 bases, the J end by 2 bases, with 14 bases between. The CDR3 consists of 16 residues. Germline CDR1 and CDR2: SGHNT and YYREEE (reference sequence). DNA for the CDR3: TGTGCCAGCAGCTTGGGTGGTAGCGGAAGACAAGAGACCCAGTACTTC. It translates to CASSLGGSGRQETQYF.

The chain employs TRBV7-8 and TRBJ2-1, with D hard to call. Trimming shortened V by 0 bases and J by 8 bases, and 17 bases separated the two germline ends. The germline V gene encodes CDR1 SGHVS and CDR2 FQNEAQ. The CDR3 totals 16 residues. CDR3 sequence: CASSLAHGLHRDEQFF. As DNA, the CDR3 is TGTGCCAGCAGCTTAGCGCACGGCCTACACCGGGATGAGCAGTTCTTC.

The chain is built from TRBV6-1 and TRBJ2-3, with D tentatively TRBD1 (6 bases). V was shortened by 7 bases and J by 5 bases, with 13 bases between the two germline ends. The germline gives CDR1 MNHNS, CDR2 SASEGT. This CDR3 region has 13 residues. The CDR3 sequence: CASNGQPGDTQYF. In DNA form, the CDR3 reads TGTGCCAGCAATGGACAGCCTGGAGATACGCAGTATTTT.

The chain recombines TRBV28 with TRBJ2-3; TRBD2 aligns across 9 bases. The CDR3 loop spans 14 amino acids. V shed 4 bases, J shed 4 bases, and the junction held 3 bases outside the gene matches. CDR1 and CDR2 from the germline V gene are MDHEN and SYDVKM. CDR3 sequence reads: CASSWTSESDTQYF. The CDR3 DNA reads TGTGCCAGCAGTTGGACTAGCGAGTCAGATACGCAGTATTTT.

This chain uses TRBV19 with TRBJ2-1; perhaps TRBD1 as D (5 bases). The germline V gene encodes CDR1 LNHDA and CDR2 SQIVND (reference sequence). This CDR3 contains 14 residues. V dropped 6 bases and J dropped 8 bases, with 17 bases sitting between them. CDR3 nucleotides: TGTGCCAGTAGCTCGCAGGGATGGTCCCATGAGCAGTTCTTC. It is translated as CASSSQGWSHEQFF. The whole variable domain, remainder taken from reference TRBV19 and TRBJ2-1, is DGGITQSPKYLFRKEGQNVTLSCEQNLNHDAMYWYRQDPGQGLRLIYYSQIVNDFQKGDIAEGYSVSREKKESFPLTVTSAQKNPTAFYLCASSSQGWSHEQFFGPGTRLTVL.

The CDR3 DNA reads as TGTGCCAGCAGCTTAGACTCGACAGTGCCGACGGACAATGAGCAGTTCTTC. Amino acid sequence: CASSLDSTVPTDNEQFF. This chain uses TRBV7-6 with TRBJ2-1, with D possibly being TRBD1 (5 bases). This CDR3 has 17 residues. The germline gives CDR1 SGHVS, CDR2 FNYEAQ. Trimming removed 1 base from V and 5 bases from J, with 18 bases in between.

Here the CDR3 reads CASKDFGAADTQYF. The CDR3 DNA reads as TGTGCCAGCAAGGACTTCGGGGCCGCAGATACGCAGTATTTT. The chain couples TRBV28 to TRBJ2-3; possibly TRBD1 or TRBD2 for D (5 bases each). The V gene lost 7 bases and the J gene lost 4 bases, with 15 bases spanning the gap. Germline CDR1 reads MDHEN; CDR2 reads SYDVKM. CDR3 size: 14 residues.

V is TRBV9 and J is TRBJ1-3, with TRBD1 identical over 11 bases. This CDR3 comprises 18 residues. Germline V CDR1 and CDR2: SGDLS, YYNGEE. With 3 bases clipped from V and 1 base from J, the junction kept 9 bases outside the gene matches. The CDR3 sequence is CASSARTGGAKSGNTIYF. The CDR3 region has the DNA TGTGCCAGCAGCGCCCGGACAGGGGGCGCAAAGTCTGGAAACACCATATATTTT.

The chain recombines TRBV6-5 with TRBJ1-2, with a tentative D call TRBD1 (5 bases). This CDR3 has 14 residues. Trimming left V 2 bases short and J 3 bases short, with 10 bases between. The germline CDR1 and CDR2 sequences are MNHEY and SVGAGI. For the CDR3, the DNA is TGTGCCAGCAGTTACGGAGGGGTCGACTATGGCTACACCTTC. Its translation is CASSYGGVDYGYTF.

J is TRBJ2-5 and V is TRBV29-1; 8 nucleotides agree with TRBD1. V shed 2 bases and J 1 base; nucleotides not matched to a gene: 3. This CDR3 has 14 amino acids. Germline loops: CDR1 SQVTM, CDR2 ANQGSEA. CDR3 nucleotide sequence: TGCAGCGTTGAAACAGGGGGGCCCCAAGAGACCCAGTACTTC. Protein product: CSVETGGPQETQYF.

The V call is TRBV27, the J call TRBJ1-5; no firm D call. Germline CDR1 is MNHEY and CDR2 is SMNVEV (reference sequence). Trimming pared 4 bases from V and 2 bases from J, leaving 9 bases between. CDR3 length equals 14 residues. The CDR3 loop reads CASSSAFGNQPQHF. The CDR3 DNA sequence: TGTGCCAGCAGTTCCGCTTTCGGCAATCAGCCCCAGCATTTT.

The chain is built from TRBV7-6 and TRBJ1-6; 12 bases fit TRBD1. The CDR3 runs to 17 residues. Germline-derived CDR1 and CDR2 are SGHVS and FNYEAQ. J lost 10 bases, V lost 0 bases, and 7 bases had no gene match. CDR3 loop: CASSLAPGQGARSPLHF. As DNA, the CDR3 is TGTGCCAGCAGCTTAGCGCCGGGACAGGGGGCTCGCTCACCCCTCCACTTT.

This chain links TRBV7-9 with TRBJ2-5; D not certain. Per germline, CDR1 SEHNR and CDR2 FQNEAQ (reference sequence). The CDR3 consists of 15 residues. The ends were cut back, 3 bases at V and 5 bases at J, with 16 bases in the middle. CDR3 region: CASSFYLELGETQYF. CDR3 in DNA: TGTGCCAGCAGCTTTTACTTGGAGCTCGGGGAGACCCAGTACTTC.

The chain carries TRBV4-1 and TRBJ1-4, with D possibly matching TRBD1 (5 bases). V was shortened by 4 bases and J by 2 bases, with 8 bases between the two germline ends. The CDR3 runs to 14 residues. Germline loops: CDR1 MGHRA, CDR2 YSYEKL. The CDR3 DNA sequence: TGCGCCAGCAGCCCTCGGGGGACTAATGAAAAACTGTTTTTT. This encodes CASSPRGTNEKLFF.

V usage is TRBV27 and J usage is TRBJ2-7, with 10 nucleotides matching TRBD1. V lost 4 bases to trimming and J lost 5 bases; unmatched junction nucleotides: 8. This CDR3 is 15 amino acids long. Germline-derived CDR1 and CDR2 are MNHEY and SMNVEV (reference sequence). The CDR3 sequence is CASSSPGQGSDEQYF. The CDR3 DNA follows: TGTGCCAGCAGTTCCCCGGGACAGGGGTCTGACGAGCAGTACTTC.

This clone was counted a single time. The V and J genes are TRBV11-3 and TRBJ2-1; 8 bases fit TRBD1. The CDR3 runs to 15 residues. With V trimmed by 5 bases and J by 7 bases, 10 bases remained unmatched. The germline CDR1 and CDR2 sequences are SGHNT and YENEEA. CDR3 protein: CASSPQPGQANEQFF. The CDR3 bases are TGTGCCAGCAGCCCACAGCCGGGACAGGCGAATGAGCAGTTCTTC. Supplemented by reference TRBV11-3 and TRBJ2-1, the full variable domain reads EAGVVQSPRYKIIEKKQPVAFWCNPISGHNTLYWYLQNLGQGPELLIRYENEEAVDDSQLPKDRFSAERLKGVDSTLKIQPAELGDSAVYLCASSPQPGQANEQFFGPGTRLTVL.

Remarks on this clone: Its ends do not fully match the called genes, so a read error is possible. J is TRBJ2-1 and V is TRBV5-6; the D gene is possibly TRBD2 (5 bases). Germline V lookup: CDR1 SGHDT, CDR2 YYEEEE. The CDR3 runs 15 residues. The CDR3 sequence: CASSLGPIGGNDQFF. The CDR3 DNA is TGTGCCAGCAGCTTGGGACCAATCGGAGGCAATGACCAGTTCTTC.